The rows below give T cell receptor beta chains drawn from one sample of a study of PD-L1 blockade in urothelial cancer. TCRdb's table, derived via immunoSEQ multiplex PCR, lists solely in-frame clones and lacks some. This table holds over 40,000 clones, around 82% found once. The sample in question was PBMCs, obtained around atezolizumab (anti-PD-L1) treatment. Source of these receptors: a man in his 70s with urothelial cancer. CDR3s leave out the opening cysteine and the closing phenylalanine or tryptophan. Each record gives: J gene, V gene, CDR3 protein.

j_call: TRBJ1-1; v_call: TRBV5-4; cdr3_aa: ASSLEARGVGAF
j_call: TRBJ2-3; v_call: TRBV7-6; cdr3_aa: ASSLGGTDTQY
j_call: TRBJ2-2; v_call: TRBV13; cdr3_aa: ASSFPLGLAVNTGELF
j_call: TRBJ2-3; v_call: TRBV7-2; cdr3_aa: ASSLGGLVSDTQY
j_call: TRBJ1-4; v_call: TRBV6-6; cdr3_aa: ASSSRTGNNEKLF
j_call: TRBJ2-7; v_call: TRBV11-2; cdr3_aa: ASSLDQDRDRGEQY
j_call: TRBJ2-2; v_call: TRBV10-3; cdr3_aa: AISEISANTGELF
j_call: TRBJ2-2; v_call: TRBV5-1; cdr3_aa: ASSFGPSGTTGELF
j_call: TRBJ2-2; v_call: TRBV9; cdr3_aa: ASRLTGTENTGELF
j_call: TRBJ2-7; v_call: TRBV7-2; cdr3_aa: ASSYYRVEQY
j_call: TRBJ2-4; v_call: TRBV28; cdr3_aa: ASSLLATGNKNIQY
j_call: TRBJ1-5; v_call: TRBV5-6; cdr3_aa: ASSLPGEQPQH
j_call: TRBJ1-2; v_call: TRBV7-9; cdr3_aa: ASSSPPGMVSNYGYT
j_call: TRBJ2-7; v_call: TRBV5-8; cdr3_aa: ASSVDTGVYEQY
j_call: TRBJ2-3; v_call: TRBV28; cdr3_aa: ASRPGTGAGTDTQY
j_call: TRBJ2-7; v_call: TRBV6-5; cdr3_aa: ASSYSTGSRSYEQY
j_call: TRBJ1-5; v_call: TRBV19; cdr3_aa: ASSSGQRSNQPQH
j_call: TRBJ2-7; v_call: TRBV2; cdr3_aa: ASMSVPGWYEQY
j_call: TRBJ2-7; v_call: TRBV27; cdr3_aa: ASSFLGFGAYEQY
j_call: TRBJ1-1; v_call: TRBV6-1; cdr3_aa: ASRGGQYTEAF
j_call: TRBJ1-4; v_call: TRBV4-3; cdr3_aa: ASSQARSAGEKLF
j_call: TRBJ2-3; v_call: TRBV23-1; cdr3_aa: ASPTEGITDTQY
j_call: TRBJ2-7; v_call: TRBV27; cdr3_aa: ASSGSDRLSSYEQY
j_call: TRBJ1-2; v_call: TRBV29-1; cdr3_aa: SVEDQVGYT
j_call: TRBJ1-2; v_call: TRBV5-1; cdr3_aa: ASSLDSSGRYGYT
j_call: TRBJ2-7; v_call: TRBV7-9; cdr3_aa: ASSLAREFREQY
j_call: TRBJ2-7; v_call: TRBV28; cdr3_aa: ASSGGSGLGSYEQY
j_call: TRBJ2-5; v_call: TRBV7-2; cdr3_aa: ASSYTGLAGGETQY
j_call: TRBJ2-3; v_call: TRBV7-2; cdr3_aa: ASSPFDLNVRGGTQY
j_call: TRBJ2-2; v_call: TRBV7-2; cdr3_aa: ASSQSGRRTGELF
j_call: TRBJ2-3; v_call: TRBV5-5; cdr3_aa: ASSLEAGGGTDTQY